This T cell receptor (beta chain) was profiled in a study of CD8 T cells in Susac syndrome. When the RNA was reverse transcribed, random hexamers were used with an input of roughly 0.45 to 1 ug. TCRdb ran MiXCR on the immunoSEQ multiplex PCR reads and lists one entry per CDR3 protein. The data hold about 200,000 distinct CDR3 sequences, with 95% observed a single time. The sequencing sample was made of CD4+ T cells from PBMCs. This clonotype originated in a human donor in good health.

The CDR3 region has the DNA TGTGCCTCATGGGGGTCTCTCGAGACCCAGTACTTC. Its protein product is CASWGSLETQYF. This sequence joins TRBV25-1 and TRBJ2-5; D may be TRBD1 or TRBD2 (5 bases each). CDR3 size: 12 residues. Per the germline V gene, CDR1 is MGHDK and CDR2 is SYGVNS. The V end lost 11 bases, the J end lost 5 bases, and 15 bases lay between the germline ends.